The clone carrying this T cell receptor (beta chain) has just a few counts. The antigen is undetermined. Assay used: immunoSEQ multiplex PCR; TCRdb lists only in-frame clones, some missing. Of roughly 220,000 clones detected, 70% to 75% appear once; the ten largest clones hold around 5.9%. CDR1 is SGHRS, CDR2 YFSETQ, per germline. The V and J ends lost 3 bases and 1 base respectively, with 14 bases between them. The CDR3 spans 15 residues. The sample is drawn from a study of cytotoxic CD8 clonotypes in ibrutinib-treated CLL. Across the whole study: In all, roughly twelve patients were relapsed/refractory, approximately 15 were treatment-naive and roughly 18 were IGHV unmutated. Productive templates per sample averaged nearly 260,000; productive rearrangements, just under 95,000. Study findings and constraints: Sampling times (in sustained-remission versus progressing patients) were not the same.

The chain combines TRBV5-1 with TRBJ2-7, with a weak D call TRBD1 (6 bases). The origin of this receptor is a human donor with chronic lymphocytic leukemia. Sequencing used PBMCs, obtained after 12 months of ibrutinib treatment. CDR3 nucleotide sequence: TGCGCCAGCAGCTGGCTACAGGGCTCGTCCTACGAGCAGTACTTC. Its translation: CASSWLQGSSYEQYF.